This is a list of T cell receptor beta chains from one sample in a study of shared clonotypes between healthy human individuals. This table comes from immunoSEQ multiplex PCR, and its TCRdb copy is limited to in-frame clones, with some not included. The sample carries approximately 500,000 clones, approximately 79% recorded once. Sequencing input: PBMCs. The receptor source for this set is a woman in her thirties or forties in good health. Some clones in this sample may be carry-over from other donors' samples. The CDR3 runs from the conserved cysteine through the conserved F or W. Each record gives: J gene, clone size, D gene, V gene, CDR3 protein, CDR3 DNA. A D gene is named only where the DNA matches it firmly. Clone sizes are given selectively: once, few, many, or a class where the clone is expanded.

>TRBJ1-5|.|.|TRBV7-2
CASSLESSNQPQHF
TGTGCCAGCAGCTTAGAGTCAAGCAATCAGCCCCAGCATTTT
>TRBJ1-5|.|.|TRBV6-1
CASSSTGNQPQHF
TGTGCCAGCAGTTCTACAGGGAATCAGCCCCAGCATTTT
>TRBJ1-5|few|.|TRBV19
CASSVGTPSNQPQHF
TGTGCCAGTAGCGTCGGGACGCCTAGCAATCAGCCCCAGCATTTT
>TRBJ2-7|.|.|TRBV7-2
CASSARSYEQYF
TGTGCCAGCAGCGCCAGGTCCTACGAGCAGTACTTC
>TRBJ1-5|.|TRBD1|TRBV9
CASSVLRRKGAGEPQHF
TGTGCCAGCAGCGTATTACGGCGGAAGGGGGCGGGGGAGCCCCAGCATTTT
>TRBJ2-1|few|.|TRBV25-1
CASSGGWGFNEQFF
TGTGCCAGCAGTGGGGGTTGGGGATTCAATGAGCAGTTCTTC
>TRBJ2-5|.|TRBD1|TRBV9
CASSVVSGGGFWGQETQYF
TGTGCCAGCAGCGTAGTGTCAGGGGGCGGATTCTGGGGCCAAGAGACCCAGTACTTC
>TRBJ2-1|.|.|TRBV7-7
CASSSDRFNEQFF
TGTGCTAGCAGTTCCGACAGGTTCAATGAGCAGTTCTTC
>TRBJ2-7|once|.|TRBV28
CASRGRGASSYEQYF
TGTGCCAGCAGGGGTCGGGGGGCTAGCTCCTACGAGCAGTACTTC
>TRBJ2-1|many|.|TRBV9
CASSVTAGSYNEQFF
TGTGCCAGCAGCGTAACTGCAGGCTCCTACAATGAGCAGTTCTTC
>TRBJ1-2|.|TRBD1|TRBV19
CASRTDRAGYTF
TGTGCCAGTAGAACCGACAGGGCTGGCTACACCTTC
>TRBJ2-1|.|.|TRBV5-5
CASSLWDNEQFF
TGTGCCAGCAGCTTGTGGGACAATGAGCAGTTCTTC
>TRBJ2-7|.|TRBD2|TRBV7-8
CASSASSGITYEQYF
TGTGCCAGCAGCGCCTCTAGCGGCATTACCTACGAGCAGTACTTC
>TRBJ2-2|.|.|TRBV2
CASSRVLATQNGELFF
TGTGCCAGCAGTCGAGTACTAGCAACCCAGAACGGGGAGCTGTTTTTT
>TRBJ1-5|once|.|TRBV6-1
CATLLDSNQPQHF
TGTGCCACCTTGTTGGATAGCAATCAGCCCCAGCATTTT
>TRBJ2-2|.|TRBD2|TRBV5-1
CASSYTSGRANYGELFF
TGCGCCAGCAGCTATACTAGCGGGAGGGCCAATTACGGGGAGCTGTTTTTT
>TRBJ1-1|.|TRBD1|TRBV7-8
CASSLDGQGNTEAFF
TGTGCCAGCAGCTTGGACGGACAGGGCAACACTGAAGCTTTCTTT
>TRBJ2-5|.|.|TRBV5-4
CASSRQGTETQYF
TGTGCCAGCAGCCGTCAGGGAACAGAGACCCAGTACTTC
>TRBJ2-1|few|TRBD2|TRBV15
CATSRDAASGAYNEQFF
TGTGCCACCAGCAGAGATGCGGCTAGCGGAGCTTACAATGAGCAGTTCTTC
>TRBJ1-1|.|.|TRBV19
CASTLGGDTEAFF
TGTGCCAGTACGTTGGGGGGGGACACTGAAGCTTTCTTT
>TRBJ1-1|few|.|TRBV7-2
CASSPRGGRGTEAFF
TGTGCCAGCAGCCCTAGGGGGGGGCGAGGAACTGAAGCTTTCTTT
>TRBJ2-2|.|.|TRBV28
CASSPSSLDTGELFF
TGTGCCAGCAGTCCGTCATCCCTCGACACCGGGGAGCTGTTTTTT
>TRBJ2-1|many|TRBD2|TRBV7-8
CASSRQGLAGRNEQFF
TGTGCCAGCAGCCGCCAGGGACTAGCAGGAAGGAATGAGCAGTTCTTC
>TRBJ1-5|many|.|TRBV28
CASSFWDRNQPQHF
TGTGCCAGCAGTTTCTGGGATCGCAATCAGCCCCAGCATTTT
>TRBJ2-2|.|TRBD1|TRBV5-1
CASSPRQGTGTGELFF
TGCGCCAGCAGCCCTCGACAGGGAACGGGCACCGGGGAGCTGTTTTTT
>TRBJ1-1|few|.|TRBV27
CASRRDGKAFF
TGTGCCAGCAGACGGGACGGTAAAGCTTTCTTT
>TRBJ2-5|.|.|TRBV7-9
CASSQETQYF
TGTGCCAGCAGTCAAGAGACCCAGTACTTC
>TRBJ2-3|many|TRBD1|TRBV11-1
CASSLTGQETDTQYF
TGTGCCAGCAGCTTAACTGGACAGGAGACAGATACGCAGTATTTT
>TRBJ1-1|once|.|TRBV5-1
CASSLGGLKNTEAFF
TGCGCCAGCAGCTTGGGGGGACTGAAGAACACTGAAGCTTTCTTT
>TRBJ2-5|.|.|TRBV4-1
CASSQDPGSNSQYF
TGCGCCAGCAGCCAAGACCCCGGGAGCAATAGCCAGTACTTC
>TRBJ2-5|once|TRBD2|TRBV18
CASSIAGGQETQYF
TGTGCCAGCTCAATAGCGGGAGGGCAAGAGACCCAGTACTTC
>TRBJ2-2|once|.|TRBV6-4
CASREGSFAGELFF
TGTGCCAGCAGGGAGGGGAGCTTCGCCGGGGAGCTGTTTTTT
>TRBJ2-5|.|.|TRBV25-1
CASSELELGETQYF
TGTGCCAGCAGTGAATTGGAGTTGGGGGAGACCCAGTACTTC
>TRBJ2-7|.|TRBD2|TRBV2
CASSRLAGGRSSYEQYF
TGTGCCAGCAGTAGACTAGCGGGAGGCCGAAGCTCCTACGAGCAGTACTTC
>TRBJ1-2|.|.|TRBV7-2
CASSLTANYGYTF
TGTGCCAGCAGCTTAACAGCTAACTATGGCTACACCTTC